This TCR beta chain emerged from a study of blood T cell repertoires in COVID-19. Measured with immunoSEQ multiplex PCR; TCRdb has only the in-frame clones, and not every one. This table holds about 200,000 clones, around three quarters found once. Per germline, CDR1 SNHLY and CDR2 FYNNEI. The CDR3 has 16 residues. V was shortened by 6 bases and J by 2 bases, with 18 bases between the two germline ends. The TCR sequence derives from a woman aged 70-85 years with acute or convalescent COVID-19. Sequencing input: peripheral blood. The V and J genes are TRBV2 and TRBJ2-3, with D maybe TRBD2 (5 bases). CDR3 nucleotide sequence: TGTGCCAGCAGGGCCCTCGGACTGATATACACAGATACGCAGTATTTT. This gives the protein CASRALGLIYTDTQYF.